Presented here are 16 T cell receptor beta chains from one specimen sequenced in a study of T cell responses to AZD1222 COVID-19 vaccine. Assay used: immunoSEQ multiplex PCR; TCRdb lists only in-frame clones, some missing. The repertoire holds roughly 100,000 clones, with around nine tenths as singletons. This sample comprised peripheral blood, obtained on day 0 of AZD1222 vaccination. These TCRs come from an adult in good health.

V gene TRBV28 combines with J gene TRBJ1-2, with D unclear. Germline CDR1 is MDHEN and CDR2 is SYDVKM. CDR3 size: 11 residues. Trimming took off 6 bases at V and 7 bases at J, with 9 bases between the two ends. CDR3 DNA sequence: TGTGCCAGCAGAGACCTATTTGGCTACACCTTC. Translation gives CASRDLFGYTF.

The chain joins TRBV27 to TRBJ1-1; D not resolved. V was clipped by 4 bases and J by 10 bases, with 19 bases between them. Germline CDR1 reads MNHEY; CDR2 reads SMNVEV (reference sequence). The CDR3 is 14 residues long. In nucleotides, the CDR3 is TGTGCCAGCAGTTCGGACCCGGGCGACCCCATAGCTTTCTTT. It specifies CASSSDPGDPIAFF.

This chain connects TRBV28 to TRBJ1-5; D gene unclear. The V gene's germline CDR1 is MDHEN and CDR2 SYDVKM. The CDR3 contains 15 residues. Trimming cost V 3 bases and J 0 bases, with 9 bases left between them. CDR3 amino acids: CASSLGRVSNQPQHF. The CDR3 DNA reads as TGTGCCAGCAGTTTGGGGAGGGTTAGCAATCAGCCCCAGCATTTT.

This clone came up a few times. The chain recombines TRBV25-1 with TRBJ2-3, with no clear D. Germline lookup yields CDR1 MGHDK and CDR2 SYGVNS. This CDR3 region has 14 residues. V shed 0 bases and J shed 2 bases, with 6 bases lying between them. The CDR3 loop reads CASSEYALTDTQYF. The CDR3 DNA sequence: TGTGCCAGCAGTGAATACGCACTCACAGATACGCAGTATTTT.

This chain connects TRBV7-2 to TRBJ2-7; either TRBD1 or TRBD2 may fit D (5 bases each). The germline gives CDR1 SGHTA, CDR2 FQGNSA. This CDR3 is built from 12 residues. Between the trimmed V and J ends, which lost 1 base and 8 bases, there was a span of 9 bases. CDR3 protein: CASSLVQGQQYF. The CDR3 nucleotides are TGTGCCAGCAGCTTAGTTCAGGGACAGCAGTACTTC.

This chain joins TRBV6-5 and TRBJ1-1; 9 bases fit TRBD1. In germline, CDR1 is MNHEY, CDR2 SVGAGI. The CDR3 runs 15 residues. Trimming took 6 bases from V and 5 from J; bases not matched to a gene: 10. The CDR3 spells CASRAVPGTGTEAFF. The DNA for the CDR3 is TGTGCCAGCAGAGCGGTCCCCGGGACAGGGACTGAAGCTTTCTTT.

This chain joins TRBV28 and TRBJ2-7; 9 positions agree with TRBD1. CDR1 MDHEN and CDR2 SYDVKM come from the germline V gene. The V and J ends lost 8 bases and 4 bases, in that order; junction bases with no gene match: 9. The CDR3 spans 14 residues. The CDR3 here is CASRRQGGFYEQYF. The CDR3 bases are TGTGCCAGCCGCAGACAGGGGGGTTTTTACGAGCAGTACTTC.

The gene calls are TRBV6-5 and TRBJ1-6; D is perhaps TRBD1 (5 bases). The V gene's germline CDR1 is MNHEY and CDR2 SVGAGI. V shed 4 bases and J shed 7 bases, with 14 bases lying between them. The CDR3 extends over 15 amino acids. The CDR3 region is CASSFQTGRNSPLHF. DNA of the CDR3: TGTGCCAGCAGTTTCCAAACGGGGCGGAATTCACCCCTCCACTTT.

The chain carries TRBV7-2 and TRBJ2-1, with TRBD2 matching 15 bases. After removal of 3 bases from V and 5 bases from J, the junction contained 5 bases not matched to a gene. This CDR3 comprises 17 residues. Germline V gene sequence: CDR1 SGHTA, CDR2 FQGNSA. The chain's CDR3 is CASSFRTSGRANNEQFF. In nucleotides, the CDR3 is TGTGCCAGCAGCTTCCGGACTAGCGGGAGGGCCAACAATGAGCAGTTCTTC.

J is TRBJ1-1 and V is TRBV7-8, with D possibly being TRBD1 (6 bases). Deletions cut 1 base from V and 8 bases from J, with 17 bases between. The CDR3 runs 15 residues. Germline loops: CDR1 SGHVS, CDR2 FQNEAQ. The chain's CDR3 is CASSLVGRGPQEAFF. The CDR3 DNA reads TGTGCCAGCAGCTTAGTCGGACGGGGGCCTCAAGAAGCTTTCTTT.

This clone turned up a few times. The CDR3 nucleotides are TGTGCCAGCAGCTTAGACCCAGGGGCGTACTATGGCTACACCTTC. Translation: CASSLDPGAYYGYTF. The chain uses TRBV11-2 and TRBJ1-2; perhaps TRBD1 as D (6 bases). Germline CDR1 SGHAT, CDR2 FQNNGV. CDR3 length: 15 residues. Trimming removed 0 bases from V and 3 bases from J, with 11 bases in between.

The chain carries TRBV7-8 and TRBJ1-1; weak D call: TRBD1 (6 bases). The V end lost 0 bases, the J end lost 10 bases, and 12 bases lay between the germline ends. Germline assignment: CDR1 SGHVS and CDR2 FQNEAQ. The CDR3 covers 13 residues. CDR3 sequence (DNA): TGTGCCAGCAGCTTAGCCTTTAGGGGGGGAGCTTTCTTT. It encodes CASSLAFRGGAFF.

The rearrangement links TRBV2 to TRBJ2-7; 9 bases are shared with TRBD1. This CDR3 is built from 14 residues. V lost 6 bases and J lost 0; bases outside the gene matches: 3. CDR1 is SNHLY, CDR2 FYNNEI, per germline. CDR3 coding DNA: TGTGCCAGCAGAGGGGGACAGGGCTCCTACGAGCAGTACTTC. Translation gives CASRGGQGSYEQYF.

The rearrangement joins TRBV2 to TRBJ1-3, with D uncertain. The CDR3 runs 14 residues. The germline V gene has CDR1 SNHLY and CDR2 FYNNEI. V lost 6 bases, J lost 0 bases, and 9 bases lay in between. In DNA form, the CDR3 reads TGTGCCAGCAGCGGGGAGGGCTCTGGAAACACCATATATTTT. Protein: CASSGEGSGNTIYF.

The sample holds one count of this clone. The V call is TRBV15, the J call TRBJ2-7, with TRBD1 as a possible D gene (6 bases). Trimming shortened V by 1 base and J by 2 bases, and 9 bases separated the two germline ends. Looked up from germline, CDR1 is LNHNV and CDR2 is YYDKDF (reference sequence). This CDR3 comprises 14 residues. The CDR3 bases are TGTGCCACCAGCAGAGTCGGGGACACCTACGAGCAGTACTTC. Its protein product is CATSRVGDTYEQYF.

The J gene is TRBJ2-7, the V gene TRBV19; 7 bases are shared with TRBD1. The CDR3 is 13 amino acids. V lost 7 bases and J lost 3; bases outside the gene matches: 6. The V gene's germline CDR1 is LNHDA and CDR2 SQIVND (reference sequence). CDR3: CASTGQDHYEQYF. CDR3 coding DNA: TGTGCCAGTACCGGACAGGACCACTACGAGCAGTACTTC.